The T cell receptor beta chain described here comes from a study of T-cell reconstitution after alpha-beta-depleted transplantation in children. TCRbeta library construction was performed incorporating unique molecular identifiers. TCRdb reprocessed the PCR reads with MiXCR, giving one entry per CDR3 protein. The data show hundreds of thousands of distinct CDR3 sequences, with approximately 16% seen just once and approximately 1% held by the top ten. The CDR3 has 16 amino acids. V was clipped by 2 bases and J by 7 bases; unmatched bases: 9. Germline lookup yields CDR1 DFQATT and CDR2 SNEGSKA (reference sequence). This clonotype was seen at least ten times.

The specimen comprised PBMCs from the stem cell graft donor, sampled from the stem cell graft. This TCR derives from a human donor who donated a stem cell graft to a child with acute myeloid leukemia. The rearrangement uses TRBV20-1 and TRBJ1-5; 12 positions match TRBD1. The CDR3 coding sequence is TGCAGTGCTAGACTCTCCGGGACAGGGGGCGGACAGCCCCAGCATTTT. It encodes CSARLSGTGGGQPQHF.